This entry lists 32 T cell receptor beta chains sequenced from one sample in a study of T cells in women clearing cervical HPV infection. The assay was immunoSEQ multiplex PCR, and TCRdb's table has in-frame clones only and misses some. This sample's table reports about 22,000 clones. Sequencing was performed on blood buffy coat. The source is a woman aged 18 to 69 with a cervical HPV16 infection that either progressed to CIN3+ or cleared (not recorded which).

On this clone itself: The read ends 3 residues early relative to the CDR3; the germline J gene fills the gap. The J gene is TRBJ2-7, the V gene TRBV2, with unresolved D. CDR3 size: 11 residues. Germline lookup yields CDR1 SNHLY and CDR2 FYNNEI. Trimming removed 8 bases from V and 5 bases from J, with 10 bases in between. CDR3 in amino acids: CASSSLDEQYF. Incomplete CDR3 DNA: TGTGCCAGCTCTTCTCTCGACGAG.

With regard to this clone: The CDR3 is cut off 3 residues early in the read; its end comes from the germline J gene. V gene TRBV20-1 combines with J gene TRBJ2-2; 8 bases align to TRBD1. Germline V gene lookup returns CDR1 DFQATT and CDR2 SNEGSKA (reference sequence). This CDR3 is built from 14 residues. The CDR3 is CSARAETGESPLFF. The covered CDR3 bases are TGCAGTGCTAGAGCTGAGACAGGGGAATCACCG.

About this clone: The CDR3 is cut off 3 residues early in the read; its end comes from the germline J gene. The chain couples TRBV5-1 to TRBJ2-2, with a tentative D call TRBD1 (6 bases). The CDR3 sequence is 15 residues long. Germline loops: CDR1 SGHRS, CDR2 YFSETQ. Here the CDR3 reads CASSPTGTLGEKLFF. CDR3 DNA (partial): TGCGCCAGCAGCCCGACCGGGACATTGGGTGAAAAG.

The CDR3 DNA, read in part, is TGTGCCAGCTCACCACCACTCACAGATACG. Amino acid sequence: CASSPPLTDT. The complete CDR3 reads CASSPPLTDTQYF. The J gene is TRBJ2-3, the V gene TRBV18; D remains unclear. The read is 3 residues too short to cover the CDR3 end, so that end is filled in from the germline J gene. Germline V gene lookup returns CDR1 KGHSH and CDR2 LQKENI. The CDR3 is 13 residues long. V lost 0 bases to trimming and J lost 2 bases, with 3 bases between them.

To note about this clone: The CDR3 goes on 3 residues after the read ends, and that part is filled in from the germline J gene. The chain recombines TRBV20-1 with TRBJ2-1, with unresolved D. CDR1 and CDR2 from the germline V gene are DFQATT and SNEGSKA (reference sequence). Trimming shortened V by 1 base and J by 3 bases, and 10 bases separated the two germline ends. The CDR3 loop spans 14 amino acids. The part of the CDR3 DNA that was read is TGCAGTGCTAGAGGACAATCCAACTACAATGAG. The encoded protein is CSARGQSNYNE. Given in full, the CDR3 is CSARGQSNYNEQFF.

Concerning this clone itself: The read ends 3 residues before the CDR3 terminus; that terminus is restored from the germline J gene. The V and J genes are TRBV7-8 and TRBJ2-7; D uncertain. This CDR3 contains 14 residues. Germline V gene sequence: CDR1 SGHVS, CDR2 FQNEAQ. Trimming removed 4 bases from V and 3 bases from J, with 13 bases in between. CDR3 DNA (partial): TGTGCCAGCAGCTCGCAAGGTCAGATCTACGAG. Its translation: CASSSQGQIYE. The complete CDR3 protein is CASSSQGQIYEQYF. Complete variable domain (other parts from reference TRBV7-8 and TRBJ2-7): GAGVSQSPRYKVAKRGQDVALRCDPISGHVSLFWYQQALGQGPEFLTYFQNEAQLDKSGLPSDRFFAERPEGSVSTLKIQRTQQEDSAVYLCASSSQGQIYEQYFGPGTRLTVT.

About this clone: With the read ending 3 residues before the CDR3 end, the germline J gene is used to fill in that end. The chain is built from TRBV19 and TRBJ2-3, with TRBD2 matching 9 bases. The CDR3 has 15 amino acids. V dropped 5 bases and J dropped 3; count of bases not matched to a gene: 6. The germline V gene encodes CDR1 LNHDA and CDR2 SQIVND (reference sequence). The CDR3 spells CASSFAGLATDTQYF. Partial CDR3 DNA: TGTGCCAGTAGTTTCGCGGGACTAGCAACAGATACG. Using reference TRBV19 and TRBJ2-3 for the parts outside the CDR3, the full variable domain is DGGITQSPKYLFRKEGQNVTLSCEQNLNHDAMYWYRQDPGQGLRLIYYSQIVNDFQKGDIAEGYSVSREKKESFPLTVTSAQKNPTAFYLCASSFAGLATDTQYFGPGTRLTVL.

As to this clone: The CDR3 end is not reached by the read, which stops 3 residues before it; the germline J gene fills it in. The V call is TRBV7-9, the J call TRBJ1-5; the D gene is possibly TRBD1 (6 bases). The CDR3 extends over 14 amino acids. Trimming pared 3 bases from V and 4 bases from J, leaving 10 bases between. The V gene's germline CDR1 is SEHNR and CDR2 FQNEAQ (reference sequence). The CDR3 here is CASSLSQGNQPQHF. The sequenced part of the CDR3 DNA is TGTGCCAGCAGCTTGAGTCAGGGGAATCAGCCC.

CDR3 sequence: CSAKDRDIDRGYTF. The covered CDR3 bases are TGCAGTGCTAAAGACCGGGACATTGATAGAGGC. V gene TRBV20-1 combines with J gene TRBJ1-2; weak D call: TRBD1 (6 bases). The read terminates 3 residues ahead of where the CDR3 ends, so the germline J gene completes it. This CDR3 spans 14 amino acids. Germline loops: CDR1 DFQATT, CDR2 SNEGSKA (reference sequence).

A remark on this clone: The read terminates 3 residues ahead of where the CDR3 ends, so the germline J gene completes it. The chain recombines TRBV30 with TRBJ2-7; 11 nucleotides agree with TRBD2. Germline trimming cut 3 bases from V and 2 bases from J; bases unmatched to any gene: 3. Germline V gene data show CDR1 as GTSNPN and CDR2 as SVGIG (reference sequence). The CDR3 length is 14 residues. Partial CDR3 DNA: TGTGCCTGGAGGAGACTAGCGGGGACCTACGAG. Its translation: CAWRRLAGTYE. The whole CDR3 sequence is CAWRRLAGTYEQYF.

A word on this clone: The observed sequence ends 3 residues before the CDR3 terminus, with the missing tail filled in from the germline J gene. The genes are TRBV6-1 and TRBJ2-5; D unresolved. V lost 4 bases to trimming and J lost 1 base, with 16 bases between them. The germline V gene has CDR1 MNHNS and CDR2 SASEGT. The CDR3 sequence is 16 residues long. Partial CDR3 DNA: TGTGCCAGCAGTGGCCCCCGACTTCGCCCCCAAGAGACC. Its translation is CASSGPRLRPQET. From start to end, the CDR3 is CASSGPRLRPQETQYF.

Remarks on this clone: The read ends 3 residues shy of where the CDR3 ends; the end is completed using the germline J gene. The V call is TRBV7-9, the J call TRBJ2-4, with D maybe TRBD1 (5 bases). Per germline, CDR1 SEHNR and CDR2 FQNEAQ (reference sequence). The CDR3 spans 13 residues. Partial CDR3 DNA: TGTGCCAGCAGCGCGATATCAGGGTATGGT. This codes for CASSAISGYG. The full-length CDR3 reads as CASSAISGYGQYF.

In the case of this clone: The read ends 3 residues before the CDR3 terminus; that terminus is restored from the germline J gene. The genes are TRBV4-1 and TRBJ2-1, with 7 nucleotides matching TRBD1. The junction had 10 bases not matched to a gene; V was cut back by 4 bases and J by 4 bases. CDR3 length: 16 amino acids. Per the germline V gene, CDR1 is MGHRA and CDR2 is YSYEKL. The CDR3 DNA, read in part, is TGCGCCAGCAGCCCCGGAAGGGACAGACTTTACAATGAG. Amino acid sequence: CASSPGRDRLYNE. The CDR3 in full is CASSPGRDRLYNEQFF.

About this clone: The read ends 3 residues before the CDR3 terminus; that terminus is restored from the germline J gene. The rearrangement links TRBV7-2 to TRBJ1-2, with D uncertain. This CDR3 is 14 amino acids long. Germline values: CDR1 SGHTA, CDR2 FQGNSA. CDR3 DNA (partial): TGTGCCAGCAGCGTGGGCGGGAGTAAGAATACC. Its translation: CASSVGGSKNT. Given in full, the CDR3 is CASSVGGSKNTYTF.

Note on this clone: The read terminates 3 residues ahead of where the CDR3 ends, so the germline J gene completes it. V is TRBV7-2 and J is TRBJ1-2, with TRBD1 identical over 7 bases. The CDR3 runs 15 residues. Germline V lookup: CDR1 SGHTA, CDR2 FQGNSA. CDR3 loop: CASSLSQGRYNDYTF. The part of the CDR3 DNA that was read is TGTGCCAGCAGCTTATCACAGGGGCGCTACAATGAC.

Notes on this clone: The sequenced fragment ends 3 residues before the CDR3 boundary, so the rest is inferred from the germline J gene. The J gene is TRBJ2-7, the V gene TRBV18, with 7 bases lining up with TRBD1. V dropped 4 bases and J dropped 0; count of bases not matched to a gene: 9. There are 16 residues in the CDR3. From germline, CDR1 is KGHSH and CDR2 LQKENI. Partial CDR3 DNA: TGTGCCAGCTCACGAAGCCGGGACAGAAGCTCCTACGAG. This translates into CASSRSRDRSSYE. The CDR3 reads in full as CASSRSRDRSSYEQYF. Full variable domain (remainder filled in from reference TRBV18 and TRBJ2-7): NAGVMQNPRHLVRRRGQEARLRCSPMKGHSHVYWYRQLPEEGLKFMVYLQKENIIDESGMPKERFSAEFPKEGPSILRIQQVVRGDSAAYFCASSRSRDRSSYEQYFGPGTRLTVT.

The sequenced part of the CDR3 DNA is TGTGCCAGCAGCTGGACAGGGGGCGACTATGGC. Its protein product is CASSWTGGDYG. Given in full, the CDR3 is CASSWTGGDYGYTF. The rearrangement uses TRBV5-5 and TRBJ1-2; 11 positions match TRBD1. The observed sequence ends 3 residues before the CDR3 terminus, with the missing tail filled in from the germline J gene. This CDR3 has 14 residues. V lost 3 bases to trimming and J lost 3 bases; unmatched junction nucleotides: 1. Per the germline V gene, CDR1 is SGHKS and CDR2 is YYEKEE (reference sequence).

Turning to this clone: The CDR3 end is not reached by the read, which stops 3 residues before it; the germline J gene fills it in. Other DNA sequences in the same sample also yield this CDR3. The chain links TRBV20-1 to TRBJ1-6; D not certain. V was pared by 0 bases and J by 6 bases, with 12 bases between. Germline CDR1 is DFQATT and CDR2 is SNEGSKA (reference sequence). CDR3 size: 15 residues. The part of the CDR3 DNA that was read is TGCAGTGCTAGAGATATCGCCAGGAGTAATTCACCC. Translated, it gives CSARDIARSNSP. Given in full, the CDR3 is CSARDIARSNSPLHF.

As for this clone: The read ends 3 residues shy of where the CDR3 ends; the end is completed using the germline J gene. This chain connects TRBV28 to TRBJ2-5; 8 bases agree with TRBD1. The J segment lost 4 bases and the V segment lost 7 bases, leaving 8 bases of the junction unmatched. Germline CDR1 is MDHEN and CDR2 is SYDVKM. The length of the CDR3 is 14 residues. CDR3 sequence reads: CASTTGEYRETQYF. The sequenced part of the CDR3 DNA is TGTGCCAGCACGACAGGGGAGTACCGAGAGACC.

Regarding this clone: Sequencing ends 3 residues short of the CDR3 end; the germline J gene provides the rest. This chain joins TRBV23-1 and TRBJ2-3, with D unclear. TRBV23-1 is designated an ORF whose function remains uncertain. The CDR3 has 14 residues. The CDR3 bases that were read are TGCGCCAGCAGTCAATCGGGCAGTCAAGAGACG. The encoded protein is CASSQSGSQET. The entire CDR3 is CASSQSGSQETQYF.

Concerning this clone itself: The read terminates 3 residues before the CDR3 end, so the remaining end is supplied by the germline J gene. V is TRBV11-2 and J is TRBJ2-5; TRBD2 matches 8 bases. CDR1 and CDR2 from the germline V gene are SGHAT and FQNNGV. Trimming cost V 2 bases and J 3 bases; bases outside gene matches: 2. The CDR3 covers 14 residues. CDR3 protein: CASSLSGGKETQYF. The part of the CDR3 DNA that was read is TGTGCCAGCAGCTTATCGGGGGGGAAAGAGACC.

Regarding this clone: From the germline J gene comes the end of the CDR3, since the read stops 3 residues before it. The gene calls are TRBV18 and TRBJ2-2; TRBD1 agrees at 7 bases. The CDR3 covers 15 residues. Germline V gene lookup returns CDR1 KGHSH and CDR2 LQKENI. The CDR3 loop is CASSLEGAPANVLFF. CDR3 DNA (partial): TGTGCCAGCTCCCTCGAGGGGGCCCCGGCCAACGTG. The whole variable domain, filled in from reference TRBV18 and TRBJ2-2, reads NAGVMQNPRHLVRRRGQEARLRCSPMKGHSHVYWYRQLPEEGLKFMVYLQKENIIDESGMPKERFSAEFPKEGPSILRIQQVVRGDSAAYFCASSLEGAPANVLFFGEGSRLTVL.

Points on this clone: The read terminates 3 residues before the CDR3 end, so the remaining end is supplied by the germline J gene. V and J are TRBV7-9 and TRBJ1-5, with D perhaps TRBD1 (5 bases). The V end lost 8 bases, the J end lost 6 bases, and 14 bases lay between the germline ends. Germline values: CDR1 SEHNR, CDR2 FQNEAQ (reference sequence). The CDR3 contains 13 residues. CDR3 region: CASGVQGSQPQHF. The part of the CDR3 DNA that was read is TGTGCCAGCGGCGTCCAGGGAAGTCAGCCC.

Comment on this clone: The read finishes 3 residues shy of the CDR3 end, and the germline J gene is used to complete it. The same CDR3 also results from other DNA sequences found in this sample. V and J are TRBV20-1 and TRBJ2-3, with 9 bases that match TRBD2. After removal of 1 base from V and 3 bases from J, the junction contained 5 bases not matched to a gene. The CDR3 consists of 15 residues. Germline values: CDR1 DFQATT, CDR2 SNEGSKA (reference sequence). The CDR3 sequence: CSARGPSGATDTQYF. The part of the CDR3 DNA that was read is TGCAGTGCTAGAGGGCCTAGCGGGGCTACAGATACG.

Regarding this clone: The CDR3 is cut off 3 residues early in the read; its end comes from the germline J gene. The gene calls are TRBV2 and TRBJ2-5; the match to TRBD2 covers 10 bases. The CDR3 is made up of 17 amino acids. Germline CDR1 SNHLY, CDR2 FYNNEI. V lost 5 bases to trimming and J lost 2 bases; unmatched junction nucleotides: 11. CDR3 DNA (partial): TGTGCCAGCAGTAGAAGAAGCGGGAGGGCTGATCAAGAGACC. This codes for CASSRRSGRADQET. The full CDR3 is CASSRRSGRADQETQYF. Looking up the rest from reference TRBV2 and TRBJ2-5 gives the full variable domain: EPEVTQTPSHQVTQMGQEVILRCVPISNHLYFYWYRQILGQKVEFLVSFYNNEISEKSEIFDDQFSVERPDGSNFTLKIRSTKLEDSAMYFCASSRRSGRADQETQYFGPGTRLLVL.

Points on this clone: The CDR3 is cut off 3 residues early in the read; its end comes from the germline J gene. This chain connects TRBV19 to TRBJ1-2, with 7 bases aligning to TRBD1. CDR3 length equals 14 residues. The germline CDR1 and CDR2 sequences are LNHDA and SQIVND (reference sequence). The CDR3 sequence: CASSRDSRSYDYTF. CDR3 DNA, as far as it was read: TGTGCCAGTAGCCGGGACAGTCGATCCTACGAC.

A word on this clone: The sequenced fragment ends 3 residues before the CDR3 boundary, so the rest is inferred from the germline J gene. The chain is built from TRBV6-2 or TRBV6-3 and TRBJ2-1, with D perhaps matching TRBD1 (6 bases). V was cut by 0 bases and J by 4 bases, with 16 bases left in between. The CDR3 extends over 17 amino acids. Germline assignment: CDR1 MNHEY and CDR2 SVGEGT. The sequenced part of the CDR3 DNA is TGTGCCAGCAGTTACTCTGCCCCGACAGGTATTTACAATGAG. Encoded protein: CASSYSAPTGIYNE. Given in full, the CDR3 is CASSYSAPTGIYNEQFF.

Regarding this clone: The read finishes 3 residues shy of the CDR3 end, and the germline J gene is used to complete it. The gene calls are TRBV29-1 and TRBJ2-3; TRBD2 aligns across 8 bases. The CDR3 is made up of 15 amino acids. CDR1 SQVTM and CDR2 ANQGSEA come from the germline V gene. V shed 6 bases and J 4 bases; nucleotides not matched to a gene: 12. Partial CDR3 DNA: TGCAGCGTCGACGGGGGGGGCGCAGCAGCAGATACG. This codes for CSVDGGGAAADT. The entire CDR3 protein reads CSVDGGGAAADTQYF.

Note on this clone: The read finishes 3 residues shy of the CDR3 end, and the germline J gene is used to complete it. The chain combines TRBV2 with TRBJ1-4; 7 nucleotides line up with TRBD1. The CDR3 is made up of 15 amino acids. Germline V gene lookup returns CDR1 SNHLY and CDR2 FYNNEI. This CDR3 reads CASSKDRRGNSPLFF. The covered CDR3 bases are TGTGCCAGCAGTAAGGACAGGAGGGGAAATTCACCA.

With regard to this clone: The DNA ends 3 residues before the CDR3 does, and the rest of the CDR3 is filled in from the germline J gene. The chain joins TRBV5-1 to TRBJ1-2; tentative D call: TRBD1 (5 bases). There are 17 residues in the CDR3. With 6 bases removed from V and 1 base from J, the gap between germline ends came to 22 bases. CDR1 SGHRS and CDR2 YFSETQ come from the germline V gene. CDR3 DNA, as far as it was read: TGCGCCAGCAACGCAAGGGGAATAGATTCCAGTAACTATGGC. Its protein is CASNARGIDSSNYG. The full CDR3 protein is CASNARGIDSSNYGYTF.

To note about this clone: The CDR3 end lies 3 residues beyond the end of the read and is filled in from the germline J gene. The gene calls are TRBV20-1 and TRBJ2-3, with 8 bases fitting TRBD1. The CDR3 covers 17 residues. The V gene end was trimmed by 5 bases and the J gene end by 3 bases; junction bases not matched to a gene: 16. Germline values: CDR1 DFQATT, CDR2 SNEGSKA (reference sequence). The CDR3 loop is CSAHRLTPGQVTDTQYF. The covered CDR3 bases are TGCAGTGCTCACCGACTAACTCCGGGACAGGTGACAGATACG.

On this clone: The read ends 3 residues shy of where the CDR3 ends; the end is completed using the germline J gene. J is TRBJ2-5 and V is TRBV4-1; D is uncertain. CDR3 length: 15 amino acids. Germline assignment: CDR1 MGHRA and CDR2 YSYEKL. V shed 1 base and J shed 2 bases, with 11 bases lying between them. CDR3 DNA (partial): TGCGCCAGCAGCCAAGGAGTAGGCAGGCAAGAGACC. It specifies CASSQGVGRQET. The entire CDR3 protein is CASSQGVGRQETQYF.